The 23 T cell receptor beta chains presented below share a single source sample, sequenced in a study of cytomegalovirus exposure and HLA in healthy donors. Use of 60 Vbeta and 13 Jbeta primers characterized the PCR. Libraries were prepared by immunoSEQ multiplex PCR; TCRdb keeps only in-frame clonotypes and omits some of them. The sample includes about 150,000 clones, over 70% of them seen just once. Specimen: PBMCs. Receptor source: a woman between 45 and 60 years old in good health and CMV-seropositive.

The gene calls are TRBV5-4 and TRBJ2-2; maybe TRBD1 (5 bases). Germline V gives CDR1 SGHNT, CDR2 YYREEE (reference sequence). Trimming stripped 2 bases from V and 2 bases from J, with 10 bases between. The CDR3 consists of 15 residues. CDR3 bases: TGTGCCAGCAGCTTCGACAGCTACAACACCGGGGAGCTGTTTTTT. Translating it yields CASSFDSYNTGELFF.

The rearrangement links TRBV7-2 to TRBJ1-1; D may be TRBD1 (6 bases). The V gene's germline CDR1 is SGHTA and CDR2 FQGNSA. V was trimmed by 1 base and J by 4 bases, leaving 10 bases between them. The CDR3 runs to 14 residues. The CDR3 region has the DNA TGTGCCAGCAGCTTAGGACAGGTCGCCACTGAAGCTTTCTTT. Translation: CASSLGQVATEAFF.

The V call is TRBV5-7, the J call TRBJ2-5, with 10 nucleotides matching TRBD2. TRBV5-7 is identified as an open reading frame with a role that is uncertain. With 5 bases clipped from V and 3 bases from J, the junction kept 13 bases outside the gene matches. The CDR3 covers 17 residues. CDR3 nucleotide sequence: TGTGCCAGCAGAGCTCTAGCGGGGGTTCCGGAGGAAGAGACCCAGTACTTC. Amino acid sequence: CASRALAGVPEEETQYF.

The rearrangement links TRBV5-4 to TRBJ2-5, with 9 bases aligning to TRBD2. Germline values: CDR1 SGHNT, CDR2 YYREEE (reference sequence). The trim removed 1 base at V and 4 bases at J, leaving 2 bases unmatched. CDR3 size: 14 residues. This CDR3 is CASSLRREGETQYF. The CDR3 nucleotides are TGTGCCAGCAGCTTGAGGCGGGAGGGAGAGACCCAGTACTTC.

The chain joins TRBV4-3 to TRBJ1-5; 7 positions agree with TRBD1. This CDR3 is built from 15 residues. The germline V gene has CDR1 LGHNA and CDR2 YSLEER. The V segment lost 1 base and the J segment 8 bases; nucleotides outside the gene matches: 8. As DNA, the CDR3 is TGCGCCAGCAGCCAAGTAAGGACAGGCTTAGAGCCCCAGCATTTT. This translates into CASSQVRTGLEPQHF.

This rearrangement joins TRBV9 to TRBJ1-3; D unclear. The CDR3 extends over 17 amino acids. The germline V and J ends were trimmed by 0 bases and 0 bases, with 13 bases remaining between them. CDR1 is SGDLS, CDR2 YYNGEE, per germline. CDR3 sequence reads: CASSVAETFDSGNTIYF. The CDR3 DNA is TGTGCCAGCAGCGTAGCTGAGACATTTGACTCTGGAAACACCATATATTTT.

A word on this clone: The junction and the germline gene differ at one end; a read error may be behind it. The rearrangement joins TRBV28 to TRBJ1-2, with a weak D call TRBD1 (6 bases). The germline CDR1 and CDR2 sequences are MDHEN and SYDVKM. This CDR3 region has 13 residues. The CDR3 protein is CASGLGGGYGYTF. The DNA for the CDR3 is TGTGCCAGCGGTTTGGGAGGGGGCTATGGCTACACCTTC.

Regarding this clone: This same CDR3 is encoded by further DNA sequences in the sample. J is TRBJ2-1 and V is TRBV13, with 12 bases that match TRBD2. This CDR3 is built from 14 residues. CDR1 is PRHDT, CDR2 FYEKMQ, per germline (reference sequence). V lost 5 bases, J lost 10 bases, and 6 bases stayed unmatched. The CDR3 here is CASSPSGGAGEQFF. The CDR3 DNA is TGTGCCAGCAGCCCTAGCGGGGGGGCAGGGGAGCAGTTCTTC.

CDR3 nucleotides: TGTGCCAGCGGGACAGGGCGTCAGCGGGAGGGGAATGAGCAGTTCTTC. Protein sequence: CASGTGRQREGNEQFF. The chain couples TRBV21-1 to TRBJ2-1; the listed D gene, TRBD2, was not tested against the DNA. TRBV21-1 is a pseudogene segment. The CDR3 runs to 16 residues.

The chain uses TRBV7-9 and TRBJ1-2, with 9 bases lining up with TRBD1. V was clipped by 4 bases and J by 8 bases; unmatched bases: 14. The CDR3 loop spans 16 amino acids. CDR1 and CDR2 (germline): SEHNR, FQNEAQ (reference sequence). CDR3 residues: CASSSDRGGFIRGYTF. The CDR3 bases are TGTGCCAGCAGCTCGGACAGGGGAGGCTTTATTCGAGGCTACACCTTC. Using reference TRBV7-9 and TRBJ1-2 for the parts outside the CDR3, the full variable domain is DTGVSQNPRHKITKRGQNVTFRCDPISEHNRLYWYRQTLGQGPEFLTYFQNEAQLEKSRLLSDRFSAERPKGSFSTLEIQRTEQGDSAMYLCASSSDRGGFIRGYTFGSGTRLTVV.

CDR3 protein: CASSLGHRETQYF. The CDR3 DNA follows: TGTGCCAGCAGCTTAGGTCACAGGGAGACCCAGTACTTC. The J gene is TRBJ2-5, the V gene TRBV7-2, with a possible D match to TRBD1 (5 bases). The CDR3 sequence is 13 residues long. The ends were cut back, 1 base at V and 5 bases at J, with 8 bases in the middle. CDR1 is SGHTA and CDR2 is FQGNSA in the germline V gene.

The V gene is TRBV2, the J gene TRBJ2-5; D is possibly TRBD2 (5 bases). The V end was cut by 11 bases, the J end by 2 bases, with 15 bases between. This CDR3 comprises 13 residues. Per germline, CDR1 SNHLY and CDR2 FYNNEI. The CDR3 here is CAGDYSGQETQYF. The CDR3 coding sequence is TGTGCCGGCGATTACTCGGGACAAGAGACCCAGTACTTC.

The rearrangement joins TRBV5-8 to TRBJ1-2; possibly TRBD1 for D (5 bases). Germline V gene lookup returns CDR1 SGHTS and CDR2 YDEGEE. CDR3 length equals 13 residues. V was clipped by 3 bases and J by 4 bases, with 10 bases between them. The CDR3 is CASSSDSFYGYTF. CDR3 DNA sequence: TGTGCCAGCAGCTCAGACAGTTTCTATGGCTACACCTTC.

The chain has TRBV10-3 and TRBJ1-2, with a tentative D call TRBD1 (5 bases). The CDR3 length is 15 residues. CDR1 is ENHRY and CDR2 is SYGVKD in the germline V gene. Trimming stripped 0 bases from V and 4 bases from J, with 12 bases between. The CDR3 DNA follows: TGTGCCATCAGTGAGTCGAGACAGACATTCTATGGCTACACCTTC. It yields the protein CAISESRQTFYGYTF.

Here the CDR3 DNA reads TGTGCCAGCAGTGGAGGACAGGGGGTTACTGAAGCTTTCTTT. Protein: CASSGGQGVTEAFF. The chain recombines TRBV6-6 with TRBJ1-1; 10 bases map to TRBD1. The CDR3 is made up of 14 amino acids. V lost 5 bases and J lost 5; bases outside the gene matches: 5. The germline V gene encodes CDR1 MNHNY and CDR2 SVGAGI (reference sequence).

V gene TRBV4-3 combines with J gene TRBJ1-2, with 8 bases identical to TRBD1. The germline CDR1 and CDR2 sequences are LGHNA and YSLEER. This CDR3 has 16 amino acids. Trimming at V came to 0 bases and at J to 4 bases, leaving 7 bases not matched to a gene. CDR3: CASSQDRQGALYGYTF. In nucleotides, the CDR3 is TGCGCCAGCAGCCAAGATCGGCAGGGGGCCCTCTATGGCTACACCTTC.

The V call is TRBV30, the J call TRBJ2-3, with TRBD2 matching 8 bases. CDR1 and CDR2 from the germline V gene are GTSNPN and SVGIG (reference sequence). The CDR3 is 14 residues long. With 5 bases clipped from V and 4 bases from J, the junction kept 8 bases outside the gene matches. The CDR3 protein is CAWGAGGPADTQYF. DNA for the CDR3: TGTGCCTGGGGGGCGGGAGGCCCTGCAGATACGCAGTATTTT.

V is TRBV28 and J is TRBJ2-5; 11 nucleotides align to TRBD1. Judging by the DNA end, TRBJ2-7 fits better; the J call may be wrong. The V gene's germline CDR1 is MDHEN and CDR2 SYDVKM. The CDR3 runs 14 residues. CDR3 amino acids: CASSGGQGAYEQYF. CDR3 nucleotide sequence: TGTGCCAGCAGTGGGGGACAGGGGGCCTACGAGCAGTACTTC.

This clone was recorded once. This chain uses TRBV5-1 with TRBJ2-2, with 14 bases lining up with TRBD2. After removal of 3 bases from V and 4 bases from J, the junction contained 5 bases not matched to a gene. The germline V gene encodes CDR1 SGHRS and CDR2 YFSETQ. CDR3 length: 17 residues. The CDR3 DNA reads TGCGCCAGCAGCTACTCAGGGACTAGCGGGAGCACCGGGGAGCTGTTTTTT. This translates into CASSYSGTSGSTGELFF.

This rearrangement joins TRBV10-3 to TRBJ1-2, with a tentative D call TRBD1 (5 bases). Trimming took 6 bases from V and 4 from J, leaving 12 bases between them. The CDR3 has 13 residues. Germline V gene lookup returns CDR1 ENHRY and CDR2 SYGVKD. The chain's CDR3 is CAIRGGPSYGYTF. Written as DNA, the CDR3 is TGTGCCATCAGGGGGGGACCGTCCTATGGCTACACCTTC.

This clone occurred a few times. The chain combines TRBV6-5 with TRBJ2-7, with D unresolved. This CDR3 region has 12 residues. The V gene's germline CDR1 is MNHEY and CDR2 SVGAGI. Trimming took off 5 bases at V and 0 bases at J, with 5 bases between the two ends. CDR3 DNA sequence: TGTGCCAGCAGTACAGACTCCTACGAGCAGTACTTC. This encodes CASSTDSYEQYF.

The CDR3 loop reads CASSYLTGVGDTEAFF. CDR3 coding DNA: TGTGCCAGCAGTTACCTGACAGGGGTAGGGGACACTGAAGCTTTCTTT. The V call is TRBV6-6, the J call TRBJ1-1; 8 bases are a match to TRBD1. Losses at the gene ends were 2 bases for V and 3 bases for J; bases not matched to a gene: 8. The CDR3 spans 16 residues. CDR1 MNHNY and CDR2 SVGAGI come from the germline V gene (reference sequence).

V gene TRBV7-2 combines with J gene TRBJ1-1, with 8 bases lining up with TRBD1. The length of the CDR3 is 15 residues. J lost 7 bases, V lost 1 base, and 8 bases had no gene match. The germline V gene encodes CDR1 SGHTA and CDR2 FQGNSA. The CDR3 loop reads CASSLDGTGTREAFF. Here the CDR3 DNA reads TGTGCCAGCAGCTTAGATGGGACAGGTACTCGTGAAGCTTTCTTT.